The entry that follows covers one T cell receptor beta chain sequence. Its matching antigen is unknown. These data come from a study of T cell repertoires in cytomegalovirus infection. General study findings and limits: HLA-C-restricted CMV-specific TCR beta clonotypes were dominant in the ex vivo response.

TCRdb reprocessed the reads via MiXCR and lists one record per CDR3 protein. The sample has under 850,000 distinct CDR3 sequences, 35% seen once. The CDR3 has 14 amino acids. The V end was cut by 1 base, the J end by 2 bases, with 8 bases between. Germline CDR1 and CDR2: MNHEY and SVGEGT. Material for sequencing was PBMCs. V is TRBV6-2 or TRBV6-3 and J is TRBJ2-5, with D unresolved. The receptor was derived from a human donor in good health (CMV status not recorded). Some clones in this sample may be carry-over from other donors' samples. DNA of the CDR3: TGTGCCAGCAGTTACTGGCCCAGGCAAGAGACCCAGTACTTC. It yields the protein CASSYWPRQETQYF.